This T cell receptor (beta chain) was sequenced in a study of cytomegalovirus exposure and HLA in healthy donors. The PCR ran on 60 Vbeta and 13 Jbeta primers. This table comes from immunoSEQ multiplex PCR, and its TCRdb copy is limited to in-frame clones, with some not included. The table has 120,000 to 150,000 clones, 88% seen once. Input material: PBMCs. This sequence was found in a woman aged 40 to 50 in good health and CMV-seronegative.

The CDR3: CASSAGHNSYNEQFF. CDR3 DNA: TGTGCCAGCAGCGCCGGACATAACTCCTACAATGAGCAGTTCTTC. This rearrangement joins TRBV7-9 to TRBJ2-1; perhaps TRBD1 as D (5 bases). Trimming removed 5 bases at V and 0 bases at J, with 11 bases between. The V gene's germline CDR1 is SEHNR and CDR2 FQNEAQ (reference sequence). The CDR3 length is 15 residues.